This T cell receptor beta chain was profiled in a study of vaccination effects on CD4 cells after COVID-19. Whole-study results and caveats: At late timepoints after vaccination, vaccine- and infection-induced clones shrank markedly. The study got few convalescent patients and did not collect any early post-infection timepoints.

As to this clone: The antigen is not known.

Germline V gives CDR1 SGHRS, CDR2 YFSETQ. Trimming took 4 bases from V and 1 from J, leaving 8 bases between them. The CDR3 length is 13 residues. The ViraFEST assay expanded antigen-specific CD4+ T cells with viral peptide pools before sequencing. Subsequent to a culture period of more than 9 days, CD4+ T cells were isolated. None of the vaccinated had previously contracted SARS-CoV-2, and their nucleocapsid antibodies tested negative. The researchers cultured fewer than 2.5 million PBMC per well with about 10 IU/ml IL-2 and roughly 9.1 ug/ml peptides. Some clones are missing from TCRdb's copy, which holds only in-frame ones; the method was immunoSEQ multiplex PCR. The table lists about 54,000 clones, 65% to 90% of them singletons, with about 2.2% in the top ten.

The clonotype originates from a human donor who received a COVID-19 vaccine. This specimen consisted of CD4+ T cells from PBMCs cultured with HCoV-229E spike peptides, obtained before COVID-19 vaccination. The rearrangement joins TRBV5-1 to TRBJ2-5; D gene unclear. The CDR3 DNA sequence: TGCGCCAGCAGCCCCCTCCTCCAAGAGACCCAGTACTTC. Translation gives CASSPLLQETQYF.